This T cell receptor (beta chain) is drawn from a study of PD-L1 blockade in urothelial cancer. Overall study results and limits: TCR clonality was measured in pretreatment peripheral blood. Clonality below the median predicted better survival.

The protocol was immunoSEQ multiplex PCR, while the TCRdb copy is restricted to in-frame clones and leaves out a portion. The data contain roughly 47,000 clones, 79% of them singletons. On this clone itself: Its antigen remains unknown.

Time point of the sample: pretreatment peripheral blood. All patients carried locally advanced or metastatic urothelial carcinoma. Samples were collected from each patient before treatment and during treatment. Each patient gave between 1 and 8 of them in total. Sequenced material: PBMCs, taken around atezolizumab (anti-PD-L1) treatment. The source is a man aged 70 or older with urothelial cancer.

The CDR3 DNA sequence: TGTGCCAGCAGCAAATTCTGTCCTAGCGATTACGAGCAGTACTTC. Encoded protein: CASSKFCPSDYEQYF. The chain uses TRBV21-1 and TRBJ2-7; TRBD2 is the table's D call, not checked against the DNA. TRBV21-1 has pseudogene status. The length of the CDR3 is 15 residues.